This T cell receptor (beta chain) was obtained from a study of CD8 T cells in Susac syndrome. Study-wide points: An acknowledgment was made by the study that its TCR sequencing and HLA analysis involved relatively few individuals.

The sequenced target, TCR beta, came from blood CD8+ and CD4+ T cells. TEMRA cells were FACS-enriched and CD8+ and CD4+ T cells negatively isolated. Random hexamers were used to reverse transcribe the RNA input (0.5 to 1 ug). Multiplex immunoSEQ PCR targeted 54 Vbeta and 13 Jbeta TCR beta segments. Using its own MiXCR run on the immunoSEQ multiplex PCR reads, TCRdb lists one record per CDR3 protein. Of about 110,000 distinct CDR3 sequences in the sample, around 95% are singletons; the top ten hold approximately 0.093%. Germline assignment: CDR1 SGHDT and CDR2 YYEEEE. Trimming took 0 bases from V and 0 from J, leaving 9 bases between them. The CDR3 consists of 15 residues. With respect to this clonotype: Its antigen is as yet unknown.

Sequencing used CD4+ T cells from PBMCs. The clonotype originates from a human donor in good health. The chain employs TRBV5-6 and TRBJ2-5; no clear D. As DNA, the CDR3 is TGTGCCAGCAGCTTGGTAACCCGTAACCAAGAGACCCAGTACTTC. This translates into CASSLVTRNQETQYF.